This note documents a single TCR beta chain sequence. As yet, its antigen is unknown. Profiling relied on immunoSEQ multiplex PCR, and the TCRdb table lists in-frame clones only, not all of them. The table has 81,000 or so clones, 80% to 85% seen once; the top ten hold roughly 21%. During the collection period, no donor immune events like infections were recorded. CDR1 KGHSH and CDR2 LQKENI come from the germline V gene. CDR3 length: 15 residues. Trimming at V came to 3 bases and at J to 4 bases, leaving 6 bases not matched to a gene. This specimen comes from a study of identifying expanded T cells in peripheral blood. Notes on the study in general: Approximately 1.1 clones differed between technical replicates, versus about 17 and 20 over time. Approximately two-week clone count variance significantly increased as total template count grew.

Sequencing was performed on blood. This TCR was recovered from a person between 18 and 70 years old in good health. The chain recombines TRBV18 with TRBJ2-1; TRBD2 matches at 7 bases. CDR3: CASSPGTTEYNEQFF. The CDR3, as DNA: TGTGCCAGCTCACCCGGGACTACAGAATACAATGAGCAGTTCTTC.